This T cell receptor beta chain originates from a study of early T cells in non-severe SARS-CoV-2 infection. General study findings and limits: Matches to VDJdb favored anti-spike CD8 responses and missed private and CD4 specificities.

This clonotype was picked up many times. The antigen remains unidentified. cDNA molecules, individually, were tagged with unique molecular identifiers. TCRdb analysed the 5' RACE reads with MiXCR anew, one entry per CDR3 protein. The data contain tens of thousands of distinct CDR3 sequences, about a tenth of them singletons. Material: whole blood. This sequence was found in an adult who was a healthcare worker with PCR-confirmed SARS-CoV-2 infection or an uninfected control (not recorded which).

The DNA of the CDR3 is TGCAGTGCTAGAGATCTCTGGACAGGTTATAATTCACCCCTCCACTTT. Translation: CSARDLWTGYNSPLHF. The J gene is TRBJ1-6, the V gene TRBV20-1; 7 positions match TRBD1. Germline assignment: CDR1 DFQATT and CDR2 SNEGSKA (reference sequence). The CDR3 is 16 residues long. J gave up 4 bases and V 0 bases, and 6 bases lay outside the gene matches.